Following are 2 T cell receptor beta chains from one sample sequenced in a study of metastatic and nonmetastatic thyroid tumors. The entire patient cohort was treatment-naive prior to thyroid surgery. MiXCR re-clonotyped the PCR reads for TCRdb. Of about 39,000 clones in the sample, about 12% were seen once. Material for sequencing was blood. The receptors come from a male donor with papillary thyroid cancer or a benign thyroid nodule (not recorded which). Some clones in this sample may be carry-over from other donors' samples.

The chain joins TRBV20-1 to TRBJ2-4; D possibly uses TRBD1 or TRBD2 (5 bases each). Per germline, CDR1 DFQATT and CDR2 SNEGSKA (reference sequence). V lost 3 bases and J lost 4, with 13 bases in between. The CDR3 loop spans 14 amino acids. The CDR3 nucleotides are TGCAGTGCTAGGGGGGTCAGTACTAAAAACATTCAGTACTTC. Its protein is CSARGVSTKNIQYF.

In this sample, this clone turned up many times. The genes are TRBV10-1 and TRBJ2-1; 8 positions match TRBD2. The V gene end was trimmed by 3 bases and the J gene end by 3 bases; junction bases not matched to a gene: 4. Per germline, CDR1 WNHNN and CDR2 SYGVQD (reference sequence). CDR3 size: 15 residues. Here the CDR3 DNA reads TGCGCCAGCAGTGATGCGGGAGGTCGCTACAATGAGCAGTTCTTC. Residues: CASSDAGGRYNEQFF.